Presented here are 9 T cell receptor beta chains from one specimen sequenced in a study of CD8+ T cells in alopecia areata. Extracted RNA was reverse transcribed, and the resulting cDNA served as sequencing template. Here immunoSEQ multiplex PCR was the method, and the copy in TCRdb shows in-frame clones only, minus some. The table has approximately 180,000 clones, about 70% seen once. Sequences were derived from CD8+ T cells sorted from blood, sampled at week 0. The receptors originated from a human donor with alopecia areata.

This rearrangement joins TRBV5-1 to TRBJ2-7, with D unresolved. The V end was cut by 0 bases, the J end by 2 bases, with 6 bases between. Per the germline V gene, CDR1 is SGHRS and CDR2 is YFSETQ. CDR3 length: 13 amino acids. The CDR3 DNA reads TGCGCCAGCAGCTTGGACACCACCTACGAGCAGTACTTC. It codes for CASSLDTTYEQYF.

The DNA for the CDR3 is TGTGCCGGACAGGGGTATGGGCGCGATACGCAGTATTTT. Protein sequence: CAGQGYGRDTQYF. The rearrangement joins TRBV2 to TRBJ2-3, with 9 bases aligning to TRBD1. Germline CDR1 SNHLY, CDR2 FYNNEI. CDR3 length: 13 amino acids. The V and J ends lost 11 bases and 6 bases, in that order; junction bases with no gene match: 9.

As concerns this clone: Other nucleotide sequences in the sample specify the same CDR3. The V call is TRBV29-1, the J call TRBJ1-1; TRBD1 matches 8 bases. The CDR3 totals 12 residues. Germline CDR1 and CDR2: SQVTM and ANQGSEA. V lost 6 bases to trimming and J lost 1 base; unmatched junction nucleotides: 1. CDR3 region: CSVGTGNTEAFF. The CDR3 region has the DNA TGCAGCGTAGGGACAGGGAACACTGAAGCTTTCTTT.

The chain recombines TRBV6-5 with TRBJ2-5; D perhaps matches TRBD2 (6 bases). This CDR3 region has 13 residues. Germline CDR1 is MNHEY and CDR2 is SVGAGI. With 0 bases removed from V and 8 bases from J, the gap between germline ends came to 10 bases. The CDR3: CASSYSGGATQYF. For the CDR3, the DNA is TGTGCCAGCAGTTACTCGGGCGGGGCAACCCAGTACTTC.

The CDR3 sequence is CASSQQGSSYNEQFF. The CDR3 coding sequence is TGCGCCAGCAGTCAACAAGGAAGCTCCTACAATGAGCAGTTCTTC. The chain is built from TRBV23-1 and TRBJ2-1, with unresolved D. TRBV23-1 is placed among ORFs of uncertain function. V was clipped by 2 bases and J by 0 bases, with 8 bases between them. CDR3 length equals 15 residues.

This clone has a single count. The rearrangement uses TRBV14 and TRBJ1-2, with 7 bases matching TRBD1. The CDR3 runs to 15 residues. V gave up 1 base and J gave up 3 bases; unmatched junction bases: 5. Germline assignment: CDR1 SGHDN and CDR2 FVKESK. In DNA form, the CDR3 reads TGTGCCAGCAGCCAAGTGGGGCAGGGGGACTATGGCTACACCTTC. As protein: CASSQVGQGDYGYTF.

The CDR3 region has the DNA TGTGCCAGAGGGACTAGCGGAGACAATGAGCAGTTCTTC. Translated: CARGTSGDNEQFF. The rearrangement joins TRBV7-9 to TRBJ2-1; 11 bases agree with TRBD2. Germline CDR1 reads SEHNR; CDR2 reads FQNEAQ (reference sequence). The ends lost 9 bases at V and 5 bases at J; junction bases unmatched: 3. The CDR3 is made up of 13 amino acids.

Details on this clone: At the DNA level, this CDR3 is encoded by other sequences in the same sample as well. The chain links TRBV20-1 to TRBJ2-7; TRBD1 is a possible D gene (6 bases). Trimming removed 5 bases from V and 4 bases from J, with 9 bases in between. CDR3 length: 11 amino acids. From germline, CDR1 is DFQATT and CDR2 SNEGSKA (reference sequence). The CDR3 DNA sequence: TGCAGTGCTGTAAGGGGGTACGAGCAGTACTTC. It is translated as CSAVRGYEQYF.

Here the CDR3 reads CASSYSGADYGYTF. CDR3 DNA: TGTGCCAGCAGTTATTCAGGCGCCGACTATGGCTACACCTTC. V is TRBV6-5 and J is TRBJ1-2; D gene uncertain. The V gene lost 3 bases and the J gene lost 3 bases, with 11 bases spanning the gap. This CDR3 is built from 14 residues. CDR1 is MNHEY and CDR2 is SVGAGI in the germline V gene.